The 10 T cell receptor beta chains reported below all come from one sample, sequenced in a study of immune evolution from preneoplasia to lung adenocarcinoma. The protocol was immunoSEQ multiplex PCR, while the TCRdb copy is restricted to in-frame clones and leaves out a portion. The sample includes about 2,800 clones, about 85% of them seen just once. Sequenced input: FFPE adjacent normal lung tissue. These receptors came from a person between 70 and 80 years old with lung adenocarcinoma.

The chain combines TRBV28 with TRBJ1-1; 7 bases fit TRBD1. Germline CDR1 is MDHEN and CDR2 is SYDVKM. The V and J ends lost 6 bases and 4 bases, in that order; junction bases with no gene match: 11. This CDR3 has 15 residues. Here the CDR3 DNA reads TGTGCCAGCAGCCAGGGACAGCCACTGGCCACTGAAGCTTTCTTT. Protein sequence: CASSQGQPLATEAFF.

The V call is TRBV19, the J call TRBJ2-5; D unresolved. Germline loops: CDR1 LNHDA, CDR2 SQIVND (reference sequence). The V and J ends lost 2 bases and 4 bases respectively, with 8 bases between them. CDR3 length equals 13 residues. CDR3 region: CASSIQVAETQYF. CDR3 nucleotide sequence: TGTGCCAGTAGTATACAGGTAGCAGAGACCCAGTACTTC.

J is TRBJ1-3 and V is TRBV7-9, with D perhaps matching TRBD1 (5 bases). Trimming removed 7 bases at V and 0 bases at J, with 16 bases between. Germline V gives CDR1 SEHNR, CDR2 FQNEAQ (reference sequence). CDR3 size: 16 residues. The CDR3: CASTLPPGPSGNTIYF. CDR3 DNA sequence: TGTGCCAGCACCCTGCCACCGGGACCCTCTGGAAACACCATATATTTT.

The chain couples TRBV9 to TRBJ1-1; 8 nucleotides align to TRBD1. The germline CDR1 and CDR2 sequences are SGDLS and YYNGEE. The V segment lost 3 bases and the J segment 8 bases; nucleotides outside the gene matches: 6. The CDR3 is 13 amino acids. The CDR3 coding sequence is TGTGCCAGCAGCGGCGGACAGGGCCCCGAAGCTTTCTTT. It yields the protein CASSGGQGPEAFF.

The CDR3 DNA follows: TGTGCCAGCAGCTTGAGTGCAGGAGGAGGTACTGAAGCTTTCTTT. Protein product: CASSLSAGGGTEAFF. The chain combines TRBV5-5 with TRBJ1-1, with D unresolved. Trimming took 1 base from V and 5 from J, leaving 15 bases between them. In germline, CDR1 is SGHKS, CDR2 YYEKEE (reference sequence). The CDR3 totals 15 residues. The full variable domain, with the rest looked up from reference TRBV5-5 and TRBJ1-1, is DAGVTQSPTHLIKTRGQQVTLRCSPISGHKSVSWYQQVLGQGPQFIFQYYEKEERGRGNFPDRFSARQFPNYSSELNVNALLLGDSALYLCASSLSAGGGTEAFFGQGTRLTVV.

This chain joins TRBV29-1 and TRBJ2-3, with TRBD1 matching over 7 bases. Trimming cost V 8 bases and J 4 bases; bases outside gene matches: 12. This CDR3 comprises 14 residues. The germline V gene encodes CDR1 SQVTM and CDR2 ANQGSEA. CDR3 amino acids: CSSVGTEGPDTQYF. The CDR3 nucleotides are TGCAGCTCCGTCGGGACAGAAGGCCCAGATACGCAGTATTTT.

V and J are TRBV6-1 and TRBJ1-5; perhaps TRBD1 as D (6 bases). CDR1 and CDR2 from the germline V gene are MNHNS and SASEGT. CDR3 size: 15 residues. Between the trimmed V and J ends, which lost 8 bases and 1 base, there was a span of 15 bases. CDR3 sequence: CASVRRGESNQPQHF. The CDR3 DNA is TGTGCCAGCGTGCGTAGGGGGGAAAGCAATCAGCCCCAGCATTTT.

The chain carries TRBV7-2 and TRBJ2-2; 7 nucleotides agree with TRBD1. V trimming: 3 bases; J trimming: 8 bases; junction bases outside the gene matches: 6. The germline V gene encodes CDR1 SGHTA and CDR2 FQGNSA. The CDR3 sequence is 14 residues long. Written as DNA, the CDR3 is TGTGCCAGCAGCTTCGACAGGGTCAGTGGGGAGCTGTTTTTT. Encoded protein: CASSFDRVSGELFF.

This chain uses TRBV10-3 with TRBJ2-1; 9 nucleotides align to TRBD2. Germline assignment: CDR1 ENHRY and CDR2 SYGVKD. The CDR3 has 18 residues. The V gene end was trimmed by 3 bases and the J gene end by 9 bases; junction bases not matched to a gene: 18. The CDR3 protein is CAISDSQGRAGGITEQFF. The CDR3, as DNA: TGTGCCATCAGTGACTCGCAGGGTCGGGCGGGGGGGATTACTGAGCAGTTCTTC.

This sequence joins TRBV14 and TRBJ2-3; 8 bases are a match to TRBD1. Germline CDR1 and CDR2: SGHDN and FVKESK. The CDR3 is 16 residues long. Trimming at V came to 3 bases and at J to 1 base, leaving 6 bases not matched to a gene. CDR3 nucleotides: TGTGCCAGCAGCCAGCGAGACAGGGGAGGCACAGATACGCAGTATTTT. Translating gives CASSQRDRGGTDTQYF.